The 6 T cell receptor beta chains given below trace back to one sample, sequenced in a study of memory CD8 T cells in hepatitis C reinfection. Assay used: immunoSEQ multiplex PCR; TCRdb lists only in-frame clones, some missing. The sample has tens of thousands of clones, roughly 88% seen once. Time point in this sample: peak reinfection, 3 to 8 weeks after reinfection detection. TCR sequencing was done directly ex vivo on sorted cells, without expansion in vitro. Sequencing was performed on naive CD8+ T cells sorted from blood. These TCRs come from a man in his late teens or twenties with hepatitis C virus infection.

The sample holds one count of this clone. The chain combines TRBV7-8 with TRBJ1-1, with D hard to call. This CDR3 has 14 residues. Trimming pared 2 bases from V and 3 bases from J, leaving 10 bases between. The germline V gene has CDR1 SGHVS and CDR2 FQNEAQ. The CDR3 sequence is CASSLSAGHTEAFF. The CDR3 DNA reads TGTGCCAGCAGCTTATCGGCGGGCCACACTGAAGCTTTCTTT.

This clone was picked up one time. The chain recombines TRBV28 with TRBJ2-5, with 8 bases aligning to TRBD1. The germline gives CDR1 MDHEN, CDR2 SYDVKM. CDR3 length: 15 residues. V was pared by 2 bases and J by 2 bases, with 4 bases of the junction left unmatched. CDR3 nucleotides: TGTGCCAGCAGTTTAGGCGACAGGGGACAAGAGACCCAGTACTTC. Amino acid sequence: CASSLGDRGQETQYF.

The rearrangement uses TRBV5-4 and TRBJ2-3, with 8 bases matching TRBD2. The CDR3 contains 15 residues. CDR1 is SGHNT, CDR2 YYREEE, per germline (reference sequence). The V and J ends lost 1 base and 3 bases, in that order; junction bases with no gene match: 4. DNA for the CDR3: TGTGCCAGCAGCTTGAAACTAGCGGAAACAGATACGCAGTATTTT. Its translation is CASSLKLAETDTQYF. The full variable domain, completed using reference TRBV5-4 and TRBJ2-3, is ETGVTQSPTHLIKTRGQQVTLRCSSQSGHNTVSWYQQALGQGPQFIFQYYREEENGRGNFPPRFSGLQFPNYSSELNVNALELDDSALYLCASSLKLAETDTQYFGPGTRLTVL.

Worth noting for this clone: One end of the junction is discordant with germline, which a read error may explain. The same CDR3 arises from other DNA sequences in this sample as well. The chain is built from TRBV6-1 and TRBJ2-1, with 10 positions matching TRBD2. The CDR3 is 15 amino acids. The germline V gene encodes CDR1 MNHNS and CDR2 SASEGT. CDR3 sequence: CASSDWTSGLNEQFF. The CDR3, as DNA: TGTGCCAGCAGTGATTGGACTAGCGGACTGAATGAGCAATTCTTC.

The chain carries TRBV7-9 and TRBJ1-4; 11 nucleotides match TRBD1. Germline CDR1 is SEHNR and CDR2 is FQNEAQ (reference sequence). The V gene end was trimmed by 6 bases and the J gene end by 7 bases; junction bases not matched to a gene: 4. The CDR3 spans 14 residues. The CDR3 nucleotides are TGTGCCAGCAGGTCCGGGACAGGGGGTGAAAAACTGTTTTTT. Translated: CASRSGTGGEKLFF.

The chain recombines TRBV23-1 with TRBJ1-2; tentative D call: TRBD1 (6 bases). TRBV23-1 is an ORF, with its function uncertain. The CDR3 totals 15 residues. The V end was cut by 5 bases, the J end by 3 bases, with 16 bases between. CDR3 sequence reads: CASSAGTQVDYGYTF. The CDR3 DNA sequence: TGCGCCAGCAGTGCCGGGACACAGGTAGACTATGGCTACACCTTC.